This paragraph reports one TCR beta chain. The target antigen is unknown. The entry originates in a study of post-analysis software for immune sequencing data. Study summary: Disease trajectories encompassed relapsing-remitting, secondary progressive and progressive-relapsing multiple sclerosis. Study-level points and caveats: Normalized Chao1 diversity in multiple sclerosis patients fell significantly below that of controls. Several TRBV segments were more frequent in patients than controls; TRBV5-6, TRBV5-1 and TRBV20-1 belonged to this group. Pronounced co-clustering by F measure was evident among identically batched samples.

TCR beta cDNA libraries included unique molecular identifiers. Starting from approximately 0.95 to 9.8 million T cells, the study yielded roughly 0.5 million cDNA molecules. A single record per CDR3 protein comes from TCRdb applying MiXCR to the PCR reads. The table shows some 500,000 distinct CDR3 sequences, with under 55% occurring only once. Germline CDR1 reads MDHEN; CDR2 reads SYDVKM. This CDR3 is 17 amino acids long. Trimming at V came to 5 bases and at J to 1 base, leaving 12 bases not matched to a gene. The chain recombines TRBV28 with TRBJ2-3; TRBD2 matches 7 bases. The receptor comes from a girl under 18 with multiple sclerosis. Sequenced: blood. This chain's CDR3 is CASSPLPGRAGTDTQYF. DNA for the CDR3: TGTGCCAGCAGTCCCTTGCCGGGGAGGGCAGGCACAGATACGCAGTATTTT.